This T cell receptor beta chain was found in a study of human T cells and chemical hapten exposure (dated by TCRdb to 2020 to 2022). About the full investigation: Libraries were combined into a pool for sequencing, and differences in TCR yield between samples came mainly from small differences in library volumes within the pool. Peripheral blood TCR repertoire changes were tracked in vivo in alopecia patients during primary and secondary sensitization to the hapten diphenylcyclopropenone (DPC).

Turning to this clonotype: Its antigen is still unknown. Base qualities are not provided; no much larger clone lies one nucleotide away.

Total RNA was extracted from unfractionated whole blood collected in Tempus Blood RNA tubes. As TCR sequencing controls, 4 or 5 healthy volunteers were used, with blood taken at day 0, 2 weeks and 6 weeks. CDR1 and CDR2 (SGHNT, YENEEA) derive from the germline V gene. V is pared back by 1 base and J by 1 base, with 10 bases lying between the germline termini. The CDR3 measures 15 amino acids from cysteine to phenylalanine. The entry retains the CDR3 DNA only, 45 bases that are in frame from base 1. What the authors observed across the whole study: DPC sensitization did not change how many TCRs were above 1 in 1000 frequency, and no evidence was found of alterations in global repertoire structure. Repeated subsampling changed both the strength of the expansion versus patch-test correlation and the threshold at which the correlation became significant.

During library preparation, unique molecular identifiers were attached to individual cDNA molecules so that TCRs could be counted in a quantitative, reproducible way. Both TCR alpha and TCR beta chains were sequenced from each blood RNA sample. In the original analysis: Samples had a median of around 92,000 TCRs, with a range from about 23,224 to 690,600. V, J and CDR3 annotation of the TCR reads was performed with the Decombinator software suite. To make PS versus PT1 abundance plots, every sample was subsampled to the same number of TCRs (28,000). TCRs were defined as expanded if absent before sensitization and observed at least eight times at the 2-week time point. TCRdb reran the public reads through fastp at Q25 and MiXCR, keeping productive beta chains. Here each entry gathers all rows of one CDR3 protein and keeps the most common genes and DNA. In this record, the V and J calls reflect TCRdb's handling and not the investigators' own analysis. The sample has around 120,000 distinct CDR3 sequences on record, around 8.5% of them singletons. The top ten clonotypes cover around 1.5% of the sample.

The sample was whole blood. This TCR derives from a human donor in good health. Some clones in this sample may be carry-over from other donors' samples. Donor details come from another sample of the same person, matched by shared clones. Recombination connected TRBV11-3 to TRBJ2-5; perhaps TRBD2 is the D gene, with 7 bases matching. The bases read TGTGCCAGCAGCTTAGGGCGGGGGCTCCAAGAGACCCAGTACTTC. Translated, it reads CASSLGRGLQETQYF.